This T cell receptor (beta chain) derives from a study of T-cell memory formation after mild COVID-19. TCRdb ran MiXCR on the 5' RACE reads and lists one entry per CDR3 protein. The data show 350,000 to 450,000 distinct CDR3 sequences, around 30% seen once. This clonotype was seen more than once but under ten times. The specimen was PBMCs or a T cell subset sorted from them (not recorded which). The sequence was obtained from an adult woman who had mild COVID-19 (a few samples of this study predate the infection). Cell type and time point are not known.

The CDR3 here is CASSSGTGINTEAFF. CDR3 DNA: TGTGCCAGCAGCTCCGGGACAGGGATAAACACTGAAGCTTTCTTT. The V and J genes are TRBV7-9 and TRBJ1-1, with 9 bases identical to TRBD1. The germline V gene encodes CDR1 SEHNR and CDR2 FQNEAQ (reference sequence). V was pared by 4 bases and J by 2 bases, with 5 bases of the junction left unmatched. CDR3 size: 15 residues.